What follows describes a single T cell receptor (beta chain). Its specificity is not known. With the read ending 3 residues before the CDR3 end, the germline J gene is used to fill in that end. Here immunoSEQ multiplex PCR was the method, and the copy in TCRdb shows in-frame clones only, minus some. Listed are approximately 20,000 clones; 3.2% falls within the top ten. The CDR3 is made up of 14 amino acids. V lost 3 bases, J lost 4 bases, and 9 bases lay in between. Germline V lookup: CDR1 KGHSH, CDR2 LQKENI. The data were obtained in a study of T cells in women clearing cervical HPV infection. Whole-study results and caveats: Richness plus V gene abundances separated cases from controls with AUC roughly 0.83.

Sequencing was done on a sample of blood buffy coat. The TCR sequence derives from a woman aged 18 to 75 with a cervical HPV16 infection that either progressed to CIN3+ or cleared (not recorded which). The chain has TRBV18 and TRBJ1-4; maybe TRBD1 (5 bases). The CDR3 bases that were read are TGTGCCAGCTCACCCAGGGTTTTTAATGAAAAA. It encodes CASSPRVFNEK. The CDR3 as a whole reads CASSPRVFNEKLFF.